This TCR beta chain comes out of a study of neoadjuvant anti-PD-1 for oral cavity cancer. Study as a whole: Patients without progression got a fourth dose around day 43.

Germline V gene sequence: CDR1 SGDLS, CDR2 YYNGEE. The V gene lost 0 bases and the J gene lost 3 bases, with 13 bases spanning the gap. The CDR3 loop spans 17 amino acids. Clones were read by immunoSEQ multiplex PCR, and TCRdb kept only the in-frame ones, dropping some. This table has over 14,000 clones, about three quarters appearing once. Concerning this clone itself: Its matching antigen is unknown.

Study-wide findings and caveats: Only a few patients per response group were TCR-analyzed; validation needed.

The time point is: after neoadjuvant nivolumab, at surgical resection. These oral cavity squamous cell carcinomas were HPV-negative and locally advanced. Sequenced here: PBMCs, sampled after nivolumab (anti-PD-1) treatment. The chain joins TRBV9 to TRBJ2-6, with D possibly TRBD1 on 6 matching bases. This TCR was recovered from a person aged 35-79 years with oral cavity squamous cell carcinoma. This chain's CDR3 is CASSVGVTTGGANVLTF. Written as DNA, the CDR3 is TGTGCCAGCAGCGTAGGCGTAACGACAGGTGGGGCCAACGTCCTGACTTTC. The full variable domain, completed using reference TRBV9 and TRBJ2-6, is DSGVTQTPKHLITATGQRVTLRCSPRSGDLSVYWYQQSLDQGLQFLIQYYNGEERAKGNILERFSAQQFPDLHSELNLSSLELGDSALYFCASSVGVTTGGANVLTFGAGSRLTVL.